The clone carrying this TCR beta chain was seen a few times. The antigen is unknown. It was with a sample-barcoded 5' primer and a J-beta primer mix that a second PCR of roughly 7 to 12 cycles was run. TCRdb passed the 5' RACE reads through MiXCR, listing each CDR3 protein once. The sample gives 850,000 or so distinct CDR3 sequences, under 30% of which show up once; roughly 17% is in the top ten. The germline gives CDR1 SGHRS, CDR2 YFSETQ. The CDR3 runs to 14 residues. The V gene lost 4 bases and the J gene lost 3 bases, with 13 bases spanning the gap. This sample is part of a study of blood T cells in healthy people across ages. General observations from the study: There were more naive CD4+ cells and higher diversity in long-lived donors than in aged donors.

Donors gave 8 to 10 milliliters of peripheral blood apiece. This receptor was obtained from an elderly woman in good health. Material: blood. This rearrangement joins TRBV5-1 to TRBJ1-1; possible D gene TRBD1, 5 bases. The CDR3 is CASSMDGADTEAFF. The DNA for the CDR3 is TGCGCCAGCAGCATGGATGGGGCGGACACTGAAGCTTTCTTT. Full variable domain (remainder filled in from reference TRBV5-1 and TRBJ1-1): KAGVTQTPRYLIKTRGQQVTLSCSPISGHRSVSWYQQTPGQGLQFLFEYFSETQRNKGNFPGRFSGRQFSNSRSEMNVSTLELGDSALYLCASSMDGADTEAFFGQGTRLTVV.